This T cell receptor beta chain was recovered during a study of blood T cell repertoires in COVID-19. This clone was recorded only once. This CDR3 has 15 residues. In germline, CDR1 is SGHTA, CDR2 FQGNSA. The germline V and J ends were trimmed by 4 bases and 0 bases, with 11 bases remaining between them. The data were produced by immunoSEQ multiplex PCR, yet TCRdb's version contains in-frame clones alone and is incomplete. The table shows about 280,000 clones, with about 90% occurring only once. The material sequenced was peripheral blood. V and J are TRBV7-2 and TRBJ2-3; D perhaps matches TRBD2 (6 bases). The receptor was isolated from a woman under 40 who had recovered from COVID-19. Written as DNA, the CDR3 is TGTGCCAGCAGCTCAATAGCGGCAAGCACAGATACGCAGTATTTT. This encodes CASSSIAASTDTQYF.